The present TCR beta chain was sequenced within a study of cytomegalovirus exposure and HLA in healthy donors (dated by TCRdb to 2017 to 2019). About the full investigation: In an earlier analysis of roughly 500 of the donors, 250 to 300 Gb of sequence data and approximately 100 million unique TCR beta sequences from about 180 million T cells were reported. Besides the first cohort of some 670 subjects, a separate validation cohort made up of some 110 different subjects was used. Across some 400 genotyped donors of the cohort, an average of about 240,000 unique TCR beta nucleotide sequences per donor were sequenced, and roughly 20% of those sequences were non-productive. Every discovery cohort repertoire had been produced on one sequencing platform. Typing coverage varied by locus: roughly 620-640 donors for A, B, C, DRB1 and DQB1; approximately 560 for DQA1; approximately 610 for DPA1; approximately 490 for DPB1. In a later analysis, previously published TCR beta repertoires from hundreds of donors were re-analyzed and high-resolution HLA genotyping was added so that TCR occurrence patterns could be studied. Class I and class II HLA loci were covered by the typing at four-digit resolution. An earlier analysis of 587 of the donors used high-throughput TCR beta sequencing to judge whether each TCR beta V gene segment behaved as functional or pseudogenic. Of the 398 genotyped donors, 81% were placed in the genetic ancestry cluster associated with self-reported Caucasian donors. A handful of DR-DQ haplotypes were handled as single units for association and clustering because linkage in the cohort was strong. The T cell repertoires of 700 or so subjects were profiled by immunosequencing and related to cytomegalovirus serostatus. Genome-wide SNP genotypes for about 55% of the 666 donors were used in a later genetic analysis, which treated that subset as a discovery cohort. Donor age, sex, ethnicity and CMV serostatus were compiled alongside the repertoire data. In the later analysis, no new phenotypic data were used to find candidate immune exposures; instead, reliance was placed on TCR beta sequences and their occurrence across donors. To predict cytomegalovirus infection status, the study combined high-throughput TCR immunosequencing, statistical association of individual TCRs with disease status, and machine learning. Roughly 300 gigabases of sequencing data and approximately 85 million unique TCR sequences were included in an early release covering under 650 HLA-typed donors. The study aimed to test whether signatures of past pathogen exposure could be identified by cataloging public T cell receptors.

Points the paper makes about the study in general: Most CMV-associated TCR beta chains appeared to be HLA-restricted in a later analysis, and the HLA associations seemed to be driven largely by CMV exposure. A cluster of highly shared sequence variants was judged likely to be a technical artifact of the sequencing pipeline. According to a later analysis, parvovirus B19, influenza, CMV and Epstein-Barr virus appeared linked to several top co-occurrence clusters. In this cohort, only TCR beta chains were sequenced, and detectable features were limited by the absence of alpha or paired-chain data. Linkage disequilibrium might explain the correlated functional status among segregating V segments, but an unknown experimental factor could not be ruled out. The study listed 170 or so TCR beta chains as associated with cytomegalovirus. In an earlier analysis of 587 of the donors, most TCR beta V segments appeared in productive rearrangements about 87% or about 30% of the time, broadly matching IMGT annotations. Because HLA typing was unavailable for some donors at each locus, only the typed subset was used in association tests. In vitro tests confirmed that a few of the cytomegalovirus-associated TCR beta chains recognize cytomegalovirus antigens. An association between a missense DCLRE1C variant and V-gene and J-gene trimming of TCR beta chains was found in a later genetic analysis and replicated in an independent cohort. While some public TCRs were present in many individuals, most TCR sequences turned up only very rarely across donors. A later analysis associated approximately 17,000 TCR beta sequences with specific HLA alleles at a false discovery rate of 0.05. Sequencing depth was assumed to be roughly uniform across donors in the presence/absence analyses, though that assumption may not hold. The classifier was reported to diagnose cytomegalovirus status with high specificity and sensitivity in both the original cohort and the validation cohort. The only immune exposure information available for the cohort was CMV serostatus. A later genetic analysis reported fewer N-insertions in productive TCRs among donors in an Asian-associated ancestry cluster than the roughly 700-donor mean. In a later analysis, the rate of TCR association differed among HLA loci, with DRB1 alleles having the most associated TCRs and HLA-C alleles having the fewest. A later analysis found that HLA-associated TCR beta chains were more clonally expanded and had lower generation probabilities than equally common non-associated chains. When HLA alleles, especially DR and DQ, strongly co-occurred, attributing TCR associations to individual alleles was difficult. It was suggested by the authors that the approach could potentially be generalized to other disease states and immunological phenotypes. About 17 rarely observed V segments, including chromosome 9 orphons, were excluded from the earlier analysis of just under 600 of the donors because counts were too low. A further reported finding was that TCR beta sequences accurately predicted the HLA-A and HLA-B alleles for most subjects in the first cohort.

Libraries came from the immunoSEQ multiplex PCR assay. A mixture of 60 forward primers for TCR Vbeta segments and 13 reverse primers for TCR Jbeta segments was used in the multiplex PCR. A multiplex PCR assay on genomic DNA amplified the CDR3 region of rearranged TCR beta genes. The amplified TCR beta libraries were sequenced on the Illumina HiSeq System as 87-base-pair reads. The original pipeline was this. A later analysis counted tens of millions of unique TCR beta chains across the 550 to 750 repertoires, and 9.5 million to 11 million of these chains were shared by at least two donors. To remove PCR and sequencing errors, raw reads were error-corrected and collapsed into unique sequences using a nearest-neighbor algorithm that merged closely related sequences. V, D and J gene segments were assigned by aligning CDR3 sequences to IMGT reference sequences. For a sequence to be retained, a match of at least six nucleotides was required to both a V gene segment and a J gene segment. Rearrangements were classified as productive when the CDR3 lacked stop codons and remained in frame with V and J, and all other rearrangements were classified as non-productive. Following IMGT convention, CDR3 was defined as the stretch from the second conserved V-encoded cysteine to the conserved J-encoded phenylalanine. The earlier analysis of around 640 of the donors excluded sequences that lacked an unambiguous match to a single V gene segment. In an earlier analysis of roughly 500 of the donors, V segments were called functional above 56.7% productive rearrangements and were called segregating when the between-donor standard deviation exceeded 5%. A statistical classification framework was developed to diagnose cytomegalovirus status using the catalog of TCR beta chain sequences. In a later analysis, TCR nucleotide sequences were compared against IMGT/GENE-DB human TR gene sequences so that V and J genes could be assigned. A later analysis assigned CDR3 sequences and most-parsimonious VDJ recombination scenarios with the TCRdist pipeline. In a later analysis, each TCR beta chain was defined by its CDR3 amino acid sequence together with its V-gene family, and reads without a unique V-gene family were excluded. In a later analysis, 450 to 600 highly shared, low-generation-probability nucleotide sequences were removed to address suspected cross-contamination and a sequencing artifact. In a later analysis, a clonal expansion index for each public chain was calculated from normalized within-repertoire ranks of inferred template counts. In a later analysis, generation probabilities were computed with a VDJ recombination model fitted to out-of-frame rearrangements, and the resulting probabilities were checked against IGoR. A later analysis scored TCR-TCR, TCR-HLA and TCR-CMV co-occurrence with hypergeometric tests, applying a repertoire-size bias correction to TCR pairs. To estimate false discovery rates, a later analysis permuted the HLA or CMV assignments 20 times. In a later analysis, co-occurring TCRs were grouped using DBSCAN, with TCRdist sequence similarity added in when clustering inside HLA-allele-positive subsets. Repertoires with fewer than 30,000 or more than 120,000 public chains were left out of co-occurrence clustering, as were five repertoires with anomalous nucleotide sharing. This immuneACCESS table, as held by TCRdb, lists in-frame sequences with V and J called but not all clones. Of the missing ones, under half trace to an unresolved V gene in checked studies; the others have no known cause. The V and J calls and clone size come from that table; D and trimming were worked out from the DNA. This sample holds about 130,000 clones; about three quarters were observed only once. Around 0.99% of the sample rests with the top ten.

The cohort consisted of some 670 healthy bone marrow donors. At the time of sampling, every cohort member was nominally healthy, though immune exposures that went unrecorded were likely present. The donor tested CMV seronegative, placing the donor among the 350 or so seronegative members of the cohort. Every donor gave a peripheral blood sample, and the peripheral blood mononuclear cells from that sample were used for TCR beta sequencing. Genomic DNA was extracted from the blood cell samples with the Qiagen DNeasy Blood Extraction Kit. Points on this clone: Its antigen remains unidentified. The junction departs from the called germline gene at one end, perhaps through a read error.

The TCR comes from a woman in her 30s in good health and CMV-seronegative. Sequencing input: PBMCs.

The CDR3 has the sequence CASSLGGVQATQYF. In nucleotide form, the sequence is TGTGCCAGCAGTTTGGGGGGGGTCCAAGCGACCCAGTACTTC. Rearrangement joined TRBV28 to TRBJ2-5; TRBD2 agrees with 7 junctional bases. The CDR3 spans 14 residues, from the cysteine through the phenylalanine. Just CDR3 DNA is preserved here, 42 bases in frame from base 1. Sequences MDHEN (CDR1) and SYDVKM (CDR2) are obtained from the germline V gene.